Here is one T cell receptor beta chain with its context. The data are from a study of T cell repertoires in ileal Crohn's disease. The table came from immunoSEQ multiplex PCR; TCRdb's copy has only in-frame clones and leaves some out. The sample lists around 15,000 clones, just over 90% seen once, with around 3.7% in the top ten. The V gene's germline CDR1 is KGHSH and CDR2 LQKENI. The CDR3 has 13 amino acids. V was cut by 3 bases and J by 3 bases, with 7 bases left in between. This TCR derives from an adult with Crohn's disease. This rearrangement joins TRBV18 to TRBJ2-3; D unclear. The sample consisted of ileal tissue. CDR3 region: CASSPGITDTQYF. CDR3 DNA sequence: TGTGCCAGCTCACCGGGCATTACAGATACGCAGTATTTT. The complete variable domain, with remaining parts taken from reference TRBV18 and TRBJ2-3, reads NAGVMQNPRHLVRRRGQEARLRCSPMKGHSHVYWYRQLPEEGLKFMVYLQKENIIDESGMPKERFSAEFPKEGPSILRIQQVVRGDSAAYFCASSPGITDTQYFGPGTRLTVL.